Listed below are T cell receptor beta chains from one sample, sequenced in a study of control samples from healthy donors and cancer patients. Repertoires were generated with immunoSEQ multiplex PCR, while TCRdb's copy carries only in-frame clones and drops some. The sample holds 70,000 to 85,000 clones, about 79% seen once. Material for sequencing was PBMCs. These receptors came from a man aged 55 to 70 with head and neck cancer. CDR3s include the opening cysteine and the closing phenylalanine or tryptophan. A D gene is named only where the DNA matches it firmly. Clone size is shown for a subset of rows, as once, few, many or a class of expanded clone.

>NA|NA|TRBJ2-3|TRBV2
TGTGCCAGCAGGCCAACAACTTCTAGCACAGATACGCAGTATTTT
CASRPTTSSTDTQYF
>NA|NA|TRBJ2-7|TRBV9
TGTGCCAGCAGCGAGGGGAGAGGATCCGAGCAGTACTTC
CASSEGRGSEQYF
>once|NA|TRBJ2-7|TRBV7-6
TGTGCCAGCAGCTTTCAGCCGGGCGCCTACGAGCAGTACTTC
CASSFQPGAYEQYF
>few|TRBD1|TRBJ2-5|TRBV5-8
TGTGCCAGCAGCGCGGACAGGGGGCAAGAGACCCAGTACTTC
CASSADRGQETQYF
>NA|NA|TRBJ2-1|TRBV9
TGTGCCAGCAGCCCTGGGGGGAGCTCCTACAATGAGCAGTTCTTC
CASSPGGSSYNEQFF
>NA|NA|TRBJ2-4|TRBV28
TGTGCCAGCAGGCCTTTGAGGGACGCCAAAAACATTCAGTACTTC
CASRPLRDAKNIQYF
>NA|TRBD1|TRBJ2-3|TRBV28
TGTGCCAGCAGTTTCCAGGGGGCATTCACAGATACGCAGTATTTT
CASSFQGAFTDTQYF
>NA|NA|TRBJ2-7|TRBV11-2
TGTGCCAGCAGCTCCGGTTTGCCCTACGAGCAGTACTTC
CASSSGLPYEQYF
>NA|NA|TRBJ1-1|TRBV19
TGTGCCAGTAGTATCTATTCGATCTTCTACAGACCGAACACTGAAGCTTTCTTT
CASSIYSIFYRPNTEAFF
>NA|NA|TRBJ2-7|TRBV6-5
TGTGCCAGCAGGGAGGACATTGAGTACTTC
CASREDIEYF
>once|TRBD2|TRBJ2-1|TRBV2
TGTGCCAGCAGATTCACCCTAGCGGGAGCATATGAGCAGTTCTTC
CASRFTLAGAYEQFF
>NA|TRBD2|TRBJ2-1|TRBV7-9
TGTGCCAGCAGCTTACTAACTAGCGGGAGGTCCTACAATGAGCAGTTCTTC
CASSLLTSGRSYNEQFF
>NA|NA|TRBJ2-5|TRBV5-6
TGTGCCAGCAGCACCAGAATCGGGCGGCCCCAAGAGACCCAGTACTTC
CASSTRIGRPQETQYF